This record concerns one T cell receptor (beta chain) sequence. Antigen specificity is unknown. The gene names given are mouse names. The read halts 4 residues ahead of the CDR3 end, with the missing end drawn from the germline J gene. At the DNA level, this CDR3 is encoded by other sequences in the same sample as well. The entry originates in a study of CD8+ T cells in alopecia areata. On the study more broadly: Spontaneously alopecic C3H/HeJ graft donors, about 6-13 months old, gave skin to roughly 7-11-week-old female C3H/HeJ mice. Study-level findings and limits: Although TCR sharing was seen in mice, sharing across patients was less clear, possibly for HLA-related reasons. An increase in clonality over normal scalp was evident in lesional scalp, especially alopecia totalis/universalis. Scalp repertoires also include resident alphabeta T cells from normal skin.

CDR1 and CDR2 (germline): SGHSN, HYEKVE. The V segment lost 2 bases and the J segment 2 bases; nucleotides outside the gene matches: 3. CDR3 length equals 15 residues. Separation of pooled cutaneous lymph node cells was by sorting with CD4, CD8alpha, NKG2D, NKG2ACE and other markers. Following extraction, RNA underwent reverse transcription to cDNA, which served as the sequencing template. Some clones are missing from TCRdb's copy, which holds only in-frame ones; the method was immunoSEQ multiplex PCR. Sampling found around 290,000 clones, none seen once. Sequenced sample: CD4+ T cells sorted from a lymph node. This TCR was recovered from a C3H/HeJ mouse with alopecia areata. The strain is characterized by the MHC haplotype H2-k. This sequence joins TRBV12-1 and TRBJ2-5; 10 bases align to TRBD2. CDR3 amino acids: CASSPTGGGQDTQYF. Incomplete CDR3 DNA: TGTGCCAGCTCTCCCACTGGGGGGGGCCAAGAC.